The 8 T cell receptor beta chains in this list originate from one sample, sequenced in a study of blood T cell repertoires in COVID-19. Measured with immunoSEQ multiplex PCR; TCRdb has only the in-frame clones, and not every one. This table has around 100,000 clones, 85% to 90% appearing once. Sequences were obtained from peripheral blood. These receptors came from a human donor in a cohort sampled during active COVID-19.

The V gene is TRBV12-3 or TRBV12-4, the J gene TRBJ1-2; 10 nucleotides agree with TRBD1. The V gene end was trimmed by 1 base and the J gene end by 12 bases; junction bases not matched to a gene: 5. The CDR3 contains 13 residues. The CDR3 is CASSLGRQGAHTF. The CDR3 DNA is TGTGCCAGCAGTTTAGGTAGACAGGGGGCGCACACCTTC.

The J gene is TRBJ1-1, the V gene TRBV27; D is unresolved. Per the germline V gene, CDR1 is MNHEY and CDR2 is SMNVEV (reference sequence). V lost 2 bases, J lost 0 bases, and 4 bases lay in between. The CDR3 is made up of 13 amino acids. CDR3 nucleotide sequence: TGTGCCAGCAGTTTACAGATGAACACTGAAGCTTTCTTT. Translated, it gives CASSLQMNTEAFF.

The chain links TRBV5-6 to TRBJ1-2, with 7 bases identical to TRBD1. V dropped 1 base and J dropped 6; count of bases not matched to a gene: 3. This CDR3 comprises 13 residues. CDR1 and CDR2 (germline): SGHDT, YYEEEE. The CDR3 loop reads CASSLRQGHGYTF. CDR3 DNA sequence: TGTGCCAGCAGCTTGAGACAGGGACATGGCTACACCTTC.

V is TRBV6-6 and J is TRBJ1-1; no definite D call. Deletions cut 0 bases from V and 10 bases from J, with 15 bases between. The CDR3 has 14 amino acids. Germline V gives CDR1 MNHNY, CDR2 SVGAGI (reference sequence). CDR3 bases: TGTGCCAGCAGTTACTCGATAAATACGGTTGGAGCTTTCTTT. This sequence encodes CASSYSINTVGAFF.

The CDR3 nucleotides read TGCGCCAGCAGCCCCGAATACGAACCTAAGGAGCAGTACTTC. The encoded protein is CASSPEYEPKEQYF. This chain connects TRBV5-1 to TRBJ2-7; no clear D. CDR1 SGHRS and CDR2 YFSETQ come from the germline V gene. V lost 4 bases, J lost 7 bases, and 18 bases lay in between. This CDR3 region has 14 residues.

The gene calls are TRBV7-8 and TRBJ2-7; tentative D call: TRBD1 (6 bases). Germline CDR1 SGHVS, CDR2 FQNEAQ. Trimming removed 0 bases at V and 2 bases at J, with 8 bases between. The CDR3 is 14 residues long. The CDR3 region is CASSLAQGPYEQYF. The CDR3 bases are TGTGCCAGCAGCTTAGCGCAGGGGCCCTACGAGCAGTACTTC.

The rearrangement links TRBV2 to TRBJ2-3; tentative D call: TRBD2 (5 bases). The germline V gene encodes CDR1 SNHLY and CDR2 FYNNEI. The V end lost 0 bases, the J end lost 6 bases, and 22 bases lay between the germline ends. This CDR3 region has 18 residues. CDR3 coding DNA: TGTGCCAGCAGTGAAGCGCTTCGGTTTCGGGGAGCCGGGGATACGCAGTATTTT. This codes for CASSEALRFRGAGDTQYF.

V gene TRBV5-6 combines with J gene TRBJ2-7; 7 bases agree with TRBD1. Germline loops: CDR1 SGHDT, CDR2 YYEEEE. With 0 bases clipped from V and 6 bases from J, the junction kept 6 bases outside the gene matches. The CDR3 has 14 residues. The CDR3, as DNA: TGTGCCAGCAGCTTGGGACAGGGAGTTTCCGAGCAGTACTTC. Translating gives CASSLGQGVSEQYF.